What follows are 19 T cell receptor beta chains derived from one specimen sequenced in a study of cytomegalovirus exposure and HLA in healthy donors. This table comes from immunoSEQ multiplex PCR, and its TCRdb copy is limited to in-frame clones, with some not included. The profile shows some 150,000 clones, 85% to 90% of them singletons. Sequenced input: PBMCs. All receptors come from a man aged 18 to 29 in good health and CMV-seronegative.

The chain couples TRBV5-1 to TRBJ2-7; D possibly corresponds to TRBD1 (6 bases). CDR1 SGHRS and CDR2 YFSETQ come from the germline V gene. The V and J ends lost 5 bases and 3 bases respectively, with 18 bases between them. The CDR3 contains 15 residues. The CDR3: CASRPTTDSFYEQYF. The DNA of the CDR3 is TGCGCCAGCAGGCCGACCACGGACAGTTTCTACGAGCAGTACTTC.

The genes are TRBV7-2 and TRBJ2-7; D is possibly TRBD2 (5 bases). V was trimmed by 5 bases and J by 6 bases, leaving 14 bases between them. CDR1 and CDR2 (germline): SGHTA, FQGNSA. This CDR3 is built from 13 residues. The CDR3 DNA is TGTGCCAGCAGCCGACATAGCGAAGGCGAGCAGTACTTC. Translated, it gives CASSRHSEGEQYF.

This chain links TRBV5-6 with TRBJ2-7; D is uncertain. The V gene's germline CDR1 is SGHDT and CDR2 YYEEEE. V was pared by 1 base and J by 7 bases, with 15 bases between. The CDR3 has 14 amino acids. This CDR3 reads CASSLMGPRPEQYF. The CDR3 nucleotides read TGTGCCAGCAGCTTGATGGGCCCGCGCCCAGAGCAGTACTTC. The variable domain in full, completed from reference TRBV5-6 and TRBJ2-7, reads DAGVTQSPTHLIKTRGQQVTLRCSPKSGHDTVSWYQQALGQGPQFIFQYYEEEERQRGNFPDRFSGHQFPNYSSELNVNALLLGDSALYLCASSLMGPRPEQYFGPGTRLTVT.

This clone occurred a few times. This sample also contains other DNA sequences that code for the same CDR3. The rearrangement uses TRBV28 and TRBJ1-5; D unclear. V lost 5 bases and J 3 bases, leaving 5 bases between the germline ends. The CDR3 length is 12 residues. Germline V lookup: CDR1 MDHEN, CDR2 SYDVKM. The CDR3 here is CASSPHNQPQHF. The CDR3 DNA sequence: TGTGCCAGCAGTCCCCACAATCAGCCCCAGCATTTT.

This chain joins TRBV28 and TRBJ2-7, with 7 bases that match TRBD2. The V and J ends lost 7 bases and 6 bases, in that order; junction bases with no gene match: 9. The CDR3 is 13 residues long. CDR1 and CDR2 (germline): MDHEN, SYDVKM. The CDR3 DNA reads TGTGCCAGCATGCGGGCGGGAGCCTCCGAGCAGTACTTC. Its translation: CASMRAGASEQYF.

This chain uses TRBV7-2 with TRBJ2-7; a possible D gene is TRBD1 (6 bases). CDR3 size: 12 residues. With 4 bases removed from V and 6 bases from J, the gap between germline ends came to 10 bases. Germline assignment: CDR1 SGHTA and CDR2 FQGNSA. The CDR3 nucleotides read TGTGCCAGCAGCTCGTACAGGGCCGAGCAGTACTTC. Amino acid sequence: CASSSYRAEQYF.

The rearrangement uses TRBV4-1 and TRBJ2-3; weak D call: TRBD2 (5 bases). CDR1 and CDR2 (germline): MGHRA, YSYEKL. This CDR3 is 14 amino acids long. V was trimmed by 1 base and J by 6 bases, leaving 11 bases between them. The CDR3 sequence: CASSQGSSSDTQYF. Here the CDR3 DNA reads TGCGCCAGCAGCCAAGGTTCTAGCTCGGATACGCAGTATTTT.

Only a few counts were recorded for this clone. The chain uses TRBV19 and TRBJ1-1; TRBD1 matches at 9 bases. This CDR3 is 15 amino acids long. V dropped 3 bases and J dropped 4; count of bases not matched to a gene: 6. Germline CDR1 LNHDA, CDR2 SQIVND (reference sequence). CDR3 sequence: CASSIGRTGVTEAFF. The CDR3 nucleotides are TGTGCCAGTAGTATTGGGAGGACAGGGGTCACTGAAGCTTTCTTT.

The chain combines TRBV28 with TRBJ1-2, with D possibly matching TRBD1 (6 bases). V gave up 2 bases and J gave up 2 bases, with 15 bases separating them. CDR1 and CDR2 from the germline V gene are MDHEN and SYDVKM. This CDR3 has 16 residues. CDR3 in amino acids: CASSLTDRLLNYGYTF. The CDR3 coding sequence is TGTGCCAGCAGTTTAACCGACAGGCTGTTGAACTATGGCTACACCTTC.

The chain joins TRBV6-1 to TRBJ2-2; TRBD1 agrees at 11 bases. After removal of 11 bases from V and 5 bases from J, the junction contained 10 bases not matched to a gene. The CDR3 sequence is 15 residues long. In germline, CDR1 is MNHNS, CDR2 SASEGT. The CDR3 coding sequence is TGTGCCGCGAGGGACAGGGGGTTATCAACCGGGGAGCTGTTTTTT. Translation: CAARDRGLSTGELFF.

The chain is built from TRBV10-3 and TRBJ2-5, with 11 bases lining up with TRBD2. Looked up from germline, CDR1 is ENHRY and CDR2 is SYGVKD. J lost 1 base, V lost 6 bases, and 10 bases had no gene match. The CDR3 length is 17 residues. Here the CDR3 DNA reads TGTGCCATCAGCGGATCTACGACTAGCGGGACCCAAGAGACCCAGTACTTC. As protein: CAISGSTTSGTQETQYF.

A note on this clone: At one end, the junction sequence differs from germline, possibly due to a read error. Here the CDR3 DNA reads TGTGCTAGCAGTCCTGACAGGGGCACAGATACGCAGTATTTT. This codes for CASSPDRGTDTQYF. This chain joins TRBV7-7 and TRBJ2-3; TRBD1 matches 7 bases. Germline CDR1 reads SSHAT; CDR2 reads FNYEAQ (reference sequence). The CDR3 runs to 14 residues. Supplemented by reference TRBV7-7 and TRBJ2-3, the full variable domain reads GAGVSQSPRYKVTKRGQDVTLRCDPISSHATLYWYQQALGQGPEFLTYFNYEAQPDKSGLPSDRFSAERPEGSISTLTIQRTEQRDSAMYRCASSPDRGTDTQYFGPGTRLTVL.

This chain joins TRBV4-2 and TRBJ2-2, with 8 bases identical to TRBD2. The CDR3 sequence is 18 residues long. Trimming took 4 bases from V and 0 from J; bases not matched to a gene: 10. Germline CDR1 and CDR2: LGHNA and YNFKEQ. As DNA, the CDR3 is TGTGCCAGCAGCCTGGGACTAGATGGACCCGCGAACACCGGGGAGCTGTTTTTT. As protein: CASSLGLDGPANTGELFF.

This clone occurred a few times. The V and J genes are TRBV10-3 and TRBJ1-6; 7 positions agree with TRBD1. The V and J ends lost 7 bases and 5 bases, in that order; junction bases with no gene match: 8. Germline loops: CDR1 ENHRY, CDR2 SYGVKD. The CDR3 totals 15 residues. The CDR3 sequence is CAITNDRVHNSPLHF. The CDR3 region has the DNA TGTGCCATCACTAACGACAGGGTTCATAATTCACCCCTCCACTTT.

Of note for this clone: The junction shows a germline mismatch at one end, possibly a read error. Here the CDR3 reads CASSGTGTFF. DNA of the CDR3: TGCGCCAGCAGCGGAACAGGGACCTTCTTC. This chain uses TRBV5-1 with TRBJ1-2, with D possibly TRBD1 on 6 matching bases. The CDR3 covers 10 residues. Germline assignment: CDR1 SGHRS and CDR2 YFSETQ.

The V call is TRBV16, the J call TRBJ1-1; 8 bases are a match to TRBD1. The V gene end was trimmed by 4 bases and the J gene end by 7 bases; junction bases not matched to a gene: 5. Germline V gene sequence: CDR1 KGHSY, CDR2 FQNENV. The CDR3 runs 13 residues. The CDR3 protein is CASSPGTGLEAFF. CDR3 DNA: TGTGCCAGCAGCCCCGGGACAGGCCTTGAAGCTTTCTTT.

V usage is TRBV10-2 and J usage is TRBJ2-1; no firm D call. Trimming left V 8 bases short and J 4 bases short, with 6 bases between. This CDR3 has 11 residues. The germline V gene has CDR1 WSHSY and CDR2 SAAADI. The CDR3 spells CASLLYNEQFF. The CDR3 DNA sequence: TGCGCCAGCCTATTATACAATGAGCAGTTCTTC.

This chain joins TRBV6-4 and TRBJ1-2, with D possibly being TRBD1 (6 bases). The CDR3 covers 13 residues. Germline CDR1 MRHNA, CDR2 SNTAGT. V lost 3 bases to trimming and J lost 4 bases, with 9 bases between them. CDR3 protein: CASSETGSYGYTF. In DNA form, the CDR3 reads TGTGCCAGCAGTGAGACAGGATCCTATGGCTACACCTTC.

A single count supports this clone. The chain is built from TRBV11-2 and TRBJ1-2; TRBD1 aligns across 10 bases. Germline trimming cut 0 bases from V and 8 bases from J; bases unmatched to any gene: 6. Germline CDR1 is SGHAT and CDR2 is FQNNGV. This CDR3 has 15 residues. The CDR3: CASSLEGTGVGGYTF. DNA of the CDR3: TGTGCCAGCAGCTTAGAGGGGACAGGGGTAGGAGGCTACACCTTC.